These T cell receptor beta chains were read from a single sample in a study of identical twins. One entry per CDR3 protein, called by TCRdb with MiXCR from the 5' RACE reads. The repertoire has over 550,000 distinct CDR3 sequences, 7.1% of them found once; the top ten carry less than 2%. This same sample was also taken into another study, of yellow fever vaccine responses in identical twins.

Sequenced input: PBMCs. These receptors originate from a woman under 30 in good health. Both conserved end residues are part of each CDR3. The order of the fields is D gene, clone size, CDR3 length, V gene, J gene, CDR3 DNA, CDR3 protein. The D gene is left open where the match is weak. Clone size is given for some rows only: seen once, a few or many times, or a class if the clone is expanded.

D: TRBD2; size: NA; length: 17; V: TRBV10-1; J: TRBJ2-1; DNA: TGCGCCAGCAGTGTCGGGGTCGGGAGGCTTGGGGGAAATGAGCAGTTCTTC; CDR3: CASSVGVGRLGGNEQFF
D: NA; size: many; length: 16; V: TRBV28; J: TRBJ2-4; DNA: TGTGCCAGCACCCCTGGAGGGTCGGGTACCAAAAACATTCAGTACTTC; CDR3: CASTPGGSGTKNIQYF
D: TRBD2; size: NA; length: 16; V: TRBV2; J: TRBJ2-7; DNA: TGTGCCAGCAAAGCAGCTAGCGGGTCGCCGGCCTACGAGCAGTACTTC; CDR3: CASKAASGSPAYEQYF
D: TRBD2; size: few; length: 19; V: TRBV3-1; J: TRBJ2-5; DNA: TGTGCCTGCAGCCACTCCGGGCTAGCGGGGGGGCCAATTCGAGAGACCCAGTACTTC; CDR3: CACSHSGLAGGPIRETQYF
D: TRBD1; size: few; length: 15; V: TRBV7-8; J: TRBJ1-5; DNA: TGTGCCAGCAGCAGCGACAGGGGGCGTAGTCAGCCCCAGCATTTT; CDR3: CASSSDRGRSQPQHF
D: NA; size: many; length: 16; V: TRBV5-1; J: TRBJ1-5; DNA: TGCGCCAGCAGCAAAGGCGACCAGGGAGCCAATCAGCCCCAGCATTTT; CDR3: CASSKGDQGANQPQHF
D: NA; size: many; length: 15; V: TRBV3-1; J: TRBJ2-3; DNA: TGTGCCAGCAGCCACGTCAGAGCTAGCACAGATACGCAGTATTTT; CDR3: CASSHVRASTDTQYF
D: NA; size: few; length: 18; V: TRBV10-3; J: TRBJ2-2; DNA: TGTGCCATCAGTCCGCTTCTGGGGAGGCCCGGAGGGACCGGGGAGCTGTTTTTT; CDR3: CAISPLLGRPGGTGELFF
D: TRBD2; size: few; length: 15; V: TRBV20-1; J: TRBJ2-1; DNA: TGCAGTGCTTCCGCCACTCTAGCGGGAGCGAATGAGCAGTTCTTC; CDR3: CSASATLAGANEQFF
D: NA; size: few; length: 14; V: TRBV5-5; J: TRBJ2-1; DNA: TGTGCCAGCAGCCTCGGAACCAAGTACAATGAGCAGTTCTTC; CDR3: CASSLGTKYNEQFF
D: NA; size: many; length: 16; V: TRBV6-5; J: TRBJ2-3; DNA: TGTGCCAGCAGTTACTCGGGCGGGTCTGGCACAGATACGCAGTATTTT; CDR3: CASSYSGGSGTDTQYF
D: NA; size: NA; length: 13; V: TRBV2; J: TRBJ2-7; DNA: TGTGCCAGCAGTGAAGAGAATAGTTACGAGCAGTACTTC; CDR3: CASSEENSYEQYF
D: NA; size: NA; length: 11; V: TRBV5-1; J: TRBJ2-7; DNA: TGCGCCAGCAGCTGGGGGGTGGAGCAGTACTTC; CDR3: CASSWGVEQYF
D: NA; size: many; length: 15; V: TRBV6-1; J: TRBJ2-2; DNA: TGTGCCAGCAGTAGGGACAACGCGAACACCGGGGAGCTGTTTTTT; CDR3: CASSRDNANTGELFF
D: NA; size: few; length: 15; V: TRBV19; J: TRBJ1-1; DNA: TGTGCCAGTAGTCTTCGACTCAGATCGAACACTGAAGCTTTCTTT; CDR3: CASSLRLRSNTEAFF
D: NA; size: NA; length: 13; V: TRBV16; J: TRBJ2-1; DNA: TGTGCCAGCAGCCAATATACCTACAATGAGCAGTTCTTC; CDR3: CASSQYTYNEQFF
D: TRBD2; size: NA; length: 17; V: TRBV5-1; J: TRBJ2-3; DNA: TGCGCCAGCAGCTCCTGGACTAGCGGGACTAGGACAGATACGCAGTATTTT; CDR3: CASSSWTSGTRTDTQYF
D: TRBD2; size: many; length: 17; V: TRBV29-1; J: TRBJ2-1; DNA: TGCAGCGTTGAATGGCTAGCGGGAGGGGGCTCCTACAATGAGCAGTTCTTC; CDR3: CSVEWLAGGGSYNEQFF
D: NA; size: many; length: 16; V: TRBV6-1; J: TRBJ1-1; DNA: TGTGCCAGCAGTCAAGACGACAGACACATGAACACTGAAGCTTTCTTT; CDR3: CASSQDDRHMNTEAFF
D: TRBD2; size: few; length: 15; V: TRBV5-1; J: TRBJ2-3; DNA: TGCGCCAGCAGCCTTAGCGGGGGGATGACAGATACGCAGTATTTT; CDR3: CASSLSGGMTDTQYF
D: NA; size: many; length: 15; V: TRBV29-1; J: TRBJ2-1; DNA: TGCAGCGCCCTCCTCGGGACTTTGGGTTACAATGAGCAGTTCTTC; CDR3: CSALLGTLGYNEQFF
D: TRBD1; size: many; length: 15; V: TRBV10-3; J: TRBJ2-1; DNA: TGTGCCATCAGTGAACGGGACAGGGCGGAAAATGAGCAGTTCTTC; CDR3: CAISERDRAENEQFF
D: NA; size: many; length: 12; V: TRBV12-3/TRBV12-4; J: TRBJ1-1; DNA: TGTGCCAGCAGTTTGGTTTCGGGGTTCCCCTTCTTT; CDR3: CASSLVSGFPFF
D: NA; size: few; length: 14; V: TRBV7-9; J: TRBJ1-6; DNA: TGTGCCAGCAGCTTCGGGGGTAAAGATTCACCCCTCCACTTT; CDR3: CASSFGGKDSPLHF
D: NA; size: few; length: 14; V: TRBV27; J: TRBJ2-3; DNA: TGTGCCAACCCTTCGGACCGTTCCGTAAATACGCAGTATTTT; CDR3: CANPSDRSVNTQYF
D: NA; size: many; length: 13; V: TRBV7-9; J: TRBJ2-2; DNA: TGTGCCAGCAGCTTTCAGGTGACCGGGGAGCTGTTTTTT; CDR3: CASSFQVTGELFF
D: TRBD2; size: many; length: 17; V: TRBV7-8; J: TRBJ2-5; DNA: TGTGCCAGCAGCTTAAGTGGACTAGCGCTTAGGAAAGAGACCCAGTACTTC; CDR3: CASSLSGLALRKETQYF
D: NA; size: few; length: 13; V: TRBV20-1; J: TRBJ2-5; DNA: TGCAGTGCTAGACCCCTCGCGCGGGAGACCCAGTACTTC; CDR3: CSARPLARETQYF
D: NA; size: few; length: 14; V: TRBV4-1; J: TRBJ2-1; DNA: TGCGCCAGCAGCCACCCCAAGTGGGGGAATGAGCAGTTCTTC; CDR3: CASSHPKWGNEQFF
D: NA; size: few; length: 16; V: TRBV7-2; J: TRBJ2-1; DNA: TGTGCCAGCAGCTTAGCGGGTGGCCTGGTCTACAATGAGCAGTTCTTC; CDR3: CASSLAGGLVYNEQFF
D: NA; size: NA; length: 14; V: TRBV2; J: TRBJ2-3; DNA: TGTGCCAGCGAATTACAAAACTCCACAGATACGCAGTATTTT; CDR3: CASELQNSTDTQYF
D: NA; size: few; length: 16; V: TRBV15; J: TRBJ2-1; DNA: TGTGCCACCAGCAGAGATCGAGGGACGGCCTACAATGAGCAGTTCTTC; CDR3: CATSRDRGTAYNEQFF
D: NA; size: few; length: 14; V: TRBV7-8; J: TRBJ2-1; DNA: TGTGCCAGCAGCTTAGTCTTAGGGGGGGATGAGCAGTTCTTC; CDR3: CASSLVLGGDEQFF
D: NA; size: NA; length: 14; V: TRBV20-1; J: TRBJ2-1; DNA: TGCAGTGCTAGAGATGAGCAGGGTGGAAATGAGCAGTTCTTC; CDR3: CSARDEQGGNEQFF
D: TRBD1; size: few; length: 12; V: TRBV6-5; J: TRBJ2-7; DNA: TGTGCCAGCGGGGACAGGGGCTACGAGCAGTACTTC; CDR3: CASGDRGYEQYF
D: NA; size: NA; length: 15; V: TRBV27; J: TRBJ2-1; DNA: TGTGCCAGCACCCCATTGGTCAGCTCCTACAATGAGCAGTTCTTC; CDR3: CASTPLVSSYNEQFF
D: TRBD2; size: few; length: 14; V: TRBV11-2; J: TRBJ2-1; DNA: TGTGCCAGCAGCTTAGTCACTAGCGGCAATGAGCAGTTCTTC; CDR3: CASSLVTSGNEQFF
D: NA; size: few; length: 18; V: TRBV5-1; J: TRBJ2-6; DNA: TGCGCCAGCAGCTTGTGGGCTAATAAACACTCTGGGGCCAACGTCCTGACTTTC; CDR3: CASSLWANKHSGANVLTF
D: TRBD2; size: many; length: 16; V: TRBV19; J: TRBJ2-1; DNA: TGTGCCAGTAGTCTGGGACTAGCGGGGGGCTACAATGAGCAGTTCTTC; CDR3: CASSLGLAGGYNEQFF
D: TRBD2; size: NA; length: 16; V: TRBV10-2; J: TRBJ2-2; DNA: TGCGCCAGCAGAACAAGGACTAGCGGGAACACCGGGGAGCTGTTTTTT; CDR3: CASRTRTSGNTGELFF
D: TRBD2; size: few; length: 16; V: TRBV20-1; J: TRBJ2-1; DNA: TGCAGTGCTAGAGATTCGGGCGGGAGGGCCTACAATGAGCAGTTCTTC; CDR3: CSARDSGGRAYNEQFF
D: NA; size: many; length: 14; V: TRBV2; J: TRBJ2-7; DNA: TGTGCCAGCAAGGGGAGCGGCTCCTCCTACGAGCAGTACTTC; CDR3: CASKGSGSSYEQYF
D: NA; size: few; length: 13; V: TRBV2; J: TRBJ2-1; DNA: TGTGCCAGCGAACGAAACTGGGGCAATGAGCAGTTCTTC; CDR3: CASERNWGNEQFF
D: NA; size: NA; length: 14; V: TRBV10-3; J: TRBJ2-1; DNA: TGTGCCATCCAGGGAGGGGGCATGGGGAATGAGCAGTTCTTC; CDR3: CAIQGGGMGNEQFF
D: TRBD2; size: NA; length: 18; V: TRBV4-1; J: TRBJ2-5; DNA: TGCGCCAGCAGCCCGAGTCAACTACTAGCGGGAGGGCAAGAGACCCAGTACTTC; CDR3: CASSPSQLLAGGQETQYF
D: NA; size: many; length: 15; V: TRBV27; J: TRBJ1-5; DNA: TGTGCCAGCAGTTTACAGGGTAGGAGCAATCAGCCCCAGCATTTT; CDR3: CASSLQGRSNQPQHF